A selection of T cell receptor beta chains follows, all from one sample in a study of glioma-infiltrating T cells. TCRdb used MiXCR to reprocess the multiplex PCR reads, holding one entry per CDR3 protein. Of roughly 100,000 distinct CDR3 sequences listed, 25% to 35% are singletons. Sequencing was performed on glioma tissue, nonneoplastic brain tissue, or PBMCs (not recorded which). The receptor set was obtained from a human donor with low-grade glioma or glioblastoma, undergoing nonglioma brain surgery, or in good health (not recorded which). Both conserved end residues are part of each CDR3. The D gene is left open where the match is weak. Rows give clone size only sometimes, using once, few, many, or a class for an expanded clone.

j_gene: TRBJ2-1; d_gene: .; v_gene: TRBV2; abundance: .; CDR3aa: CASSSYIGNEKFF; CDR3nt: TGTGCCAGCAGTTCCTATATTGGGAATGAGAAGTTCTTC
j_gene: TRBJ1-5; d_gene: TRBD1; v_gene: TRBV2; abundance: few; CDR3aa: CASSAGQGNFGPQHF; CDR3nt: TGTGCCAGCAGTGCGGGACAGGGGAATTTCGGTCCCCAGCATTTT
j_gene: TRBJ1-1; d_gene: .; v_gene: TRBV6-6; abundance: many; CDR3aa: CASSYEGLNTEAFF; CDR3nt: TGTGCCAGCAGTTACGAGGGGCTGAACACTGAAGCTTTCTTT
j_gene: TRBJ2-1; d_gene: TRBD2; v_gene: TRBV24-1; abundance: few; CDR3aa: CATSDSHKPFGLAKNEQFF; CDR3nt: TGTGCCACCAGTGATTCACACAAACCATTTGGACTAGCGAAGAATGAGCAGTTCTTC
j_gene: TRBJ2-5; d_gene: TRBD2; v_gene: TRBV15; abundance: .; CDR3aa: CATSPGASGGLQETQYF; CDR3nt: TGTGCCACCAGCCCGGGGGCTAGCGGGGGGCTGCAAGAGACCCAGTACTTC
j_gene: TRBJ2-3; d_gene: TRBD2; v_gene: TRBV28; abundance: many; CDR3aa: CASSDRSGGADTQYF; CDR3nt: TGTGCCAGCTCCGACCGAAGCGGGGGGGCAGATACGCAGTATTTT
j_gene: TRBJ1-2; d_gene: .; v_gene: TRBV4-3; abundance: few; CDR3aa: CASSQDGVGSGYTF; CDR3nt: TGCGCCAGCAGCCAAGATGGGGTGGGCAGCGGCTACACCTTC
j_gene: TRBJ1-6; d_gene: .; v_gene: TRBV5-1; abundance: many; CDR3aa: CASSLTNSDSPLHF; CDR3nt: TGCGCCAGCAGCTTGACGAATAGTGACTCACCCCTCCACTTT
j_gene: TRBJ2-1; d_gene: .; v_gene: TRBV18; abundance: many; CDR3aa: CASSPGTTEQFF; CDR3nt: TGTGCCAGCTCCCCAGGCACTACCGAGCAGTTCTTC
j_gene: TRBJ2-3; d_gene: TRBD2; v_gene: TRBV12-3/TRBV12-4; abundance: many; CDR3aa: CASSPTSGAYTQYF; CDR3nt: TGTGCCAGCAGTCCCACTAGCGGGGCCTATACGCAGTATTTT
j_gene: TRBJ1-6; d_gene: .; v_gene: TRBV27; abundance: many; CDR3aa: CASGRASSPLHF; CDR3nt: TGTGCCAGCGGCCGGGCAAGTTCACCCCTCCACTTT
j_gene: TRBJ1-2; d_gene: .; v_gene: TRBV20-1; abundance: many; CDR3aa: CSADAERAGYTF; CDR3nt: TGCAGTGCGGATGCCGAGCGGGCTGGCTACACCTTC
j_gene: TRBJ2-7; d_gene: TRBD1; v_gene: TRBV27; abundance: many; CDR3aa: CGTGSPFYEQYF; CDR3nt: TGCGGGACAGGGAGCCCCTTCTACGAGCAGTACTTC
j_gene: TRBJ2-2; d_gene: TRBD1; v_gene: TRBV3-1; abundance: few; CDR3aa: CASSQEDREGTGELFF; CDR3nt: TGTGCCAGCAGCCAAGAGGACAGGGAAGGAACCGGGGAGCTGTTTTTT
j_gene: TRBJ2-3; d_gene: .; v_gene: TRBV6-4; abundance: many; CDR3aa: CASSPVRISTDTQYF; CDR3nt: TGTGCCAGCAGTCCTGTGCGGATTAGCACAGATACGCAGTATTTT
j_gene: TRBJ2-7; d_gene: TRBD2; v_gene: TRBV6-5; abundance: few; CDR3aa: CASSPLGGSSYEQYF; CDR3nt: TGTGCCAGCAGCCCCCTGGGAGGGAGCTCCTACGAGCAGTACTTC
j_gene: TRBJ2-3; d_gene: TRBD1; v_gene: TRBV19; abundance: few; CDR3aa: CASSMGQGVTDTQYF; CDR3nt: TGTGCCAGTAGTATGGGTCAGGGGGTCACAGATACGCAGTATTTT
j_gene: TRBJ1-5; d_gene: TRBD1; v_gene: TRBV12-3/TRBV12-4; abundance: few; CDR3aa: CASSFMDRNQPQHF; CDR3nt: TGTGCCAGCAGTTTCATGGACAGGAATCAGCCCCAGCATTTT
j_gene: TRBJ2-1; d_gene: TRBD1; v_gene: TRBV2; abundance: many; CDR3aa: CASYGAGGDNEQFF; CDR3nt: TGTGCCAGTTACGGGGCAGGGGGTGACAATGAGCAGTTCTTC
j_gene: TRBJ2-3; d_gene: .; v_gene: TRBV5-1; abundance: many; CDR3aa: CASSLTDTQYF; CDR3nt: TGCGCCAGCAGCCTGACAGATACGCAGTATTTT
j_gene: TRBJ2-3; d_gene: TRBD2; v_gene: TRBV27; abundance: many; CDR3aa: CASRLATSASSLSQYF; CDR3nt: TGTGCCAGCAGGCTCGCAACTAGCGCGAGTTCCCTGTCGCAGTATTTT
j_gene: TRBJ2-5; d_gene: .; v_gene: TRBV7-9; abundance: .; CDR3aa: CASSSTPLRETQYF; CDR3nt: TGTGCCAGCAGCTCGACACCTCTTCGGGAGACCCAGTACTTC
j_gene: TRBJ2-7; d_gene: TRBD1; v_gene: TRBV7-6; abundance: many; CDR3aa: CASSRALDRVGDEQYF; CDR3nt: TGTGCCAGCAGCCGAGCCTTAGACAGGGTCGGGGACGAGCAGTACTTC
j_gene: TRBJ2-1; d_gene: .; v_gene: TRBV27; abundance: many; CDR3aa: CASSPISTGIEQFF; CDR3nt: TGTGCCAGCAGCCCCATCTCAACAGGGATCGAGCAGTTCTTC
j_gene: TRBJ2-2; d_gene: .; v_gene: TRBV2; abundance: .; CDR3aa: CASSEVTSTGELFF; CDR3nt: TGTGCCAGCAGTGAGGTCACCAGCACCGGGGAGCTGTTTTTT
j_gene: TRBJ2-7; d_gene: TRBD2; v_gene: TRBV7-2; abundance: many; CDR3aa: CASSMTSGGPYEQYF; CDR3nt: TGTGCCAGCAGCATGACTAGCGGGGGGCCCTACGAGCAGTACTTC
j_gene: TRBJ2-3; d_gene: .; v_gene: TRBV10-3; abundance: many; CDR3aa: CAISDSGDTQYF; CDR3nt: TGTGCCATCAGTGACAGCGGAGATACGCAGTATTTT
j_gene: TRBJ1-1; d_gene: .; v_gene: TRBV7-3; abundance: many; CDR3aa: CASSLRDRGEAFF; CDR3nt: TGTGCCAGCAGCCTCCGGGACCGTGGTGAAGCTTTCTTT
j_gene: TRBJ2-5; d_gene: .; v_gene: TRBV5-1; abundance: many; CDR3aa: CASSLWGSGQETQYF; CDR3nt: TGCGCCAGCAGTTTATGGGGATCAGGGCAAGAGACCCAGTACTTC
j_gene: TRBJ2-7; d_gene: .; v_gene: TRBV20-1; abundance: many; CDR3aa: CSAREVENSYEQYF; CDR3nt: TGCAGTGCTAGAGAGGTAGAGAACTCCTACGAGCAGTACTTC
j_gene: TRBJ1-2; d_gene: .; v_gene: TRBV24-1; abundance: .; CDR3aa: CAARRIAGLDGYTF; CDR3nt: TGTGCCGCTCGACGGATAGCCGGGCTTGATGGCTACACCTTC
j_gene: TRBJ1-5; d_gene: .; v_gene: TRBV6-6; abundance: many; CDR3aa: CASRYTSNGNQPQHF; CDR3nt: TGTGCCAGCCGTTACACGTCGAACGGCAATCAGCCCCAGCATTTT
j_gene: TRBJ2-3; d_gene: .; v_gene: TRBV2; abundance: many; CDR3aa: CASSSSFTDTQYF; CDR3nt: TGTGCCAGCAGTTCATCCTTCACAGATACGCAGTATTTT
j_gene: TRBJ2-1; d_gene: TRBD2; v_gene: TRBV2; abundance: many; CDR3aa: CASRLAEKNEQFF; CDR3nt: TGTGCCAGCAGACTAGCGGAAAAGAATGAGCAGTTCTTC
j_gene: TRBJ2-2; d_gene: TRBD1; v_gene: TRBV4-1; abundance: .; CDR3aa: CASSRQGSDTGELFF; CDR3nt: TGCGCCAGCAGCCGACAGGGGTCGGACACCGGGGAGCTGTTTTTT
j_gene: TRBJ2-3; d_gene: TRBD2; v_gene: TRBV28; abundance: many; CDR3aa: CASSKRGGADTQYF; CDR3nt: TGTGCCAGCAGCAAGCGGGGGGGCGCAGATACGCAGTATTTT
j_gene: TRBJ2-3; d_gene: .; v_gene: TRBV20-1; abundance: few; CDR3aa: CSAGGGAPFTDTQYF; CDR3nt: TGCAGTGCTGGGGGGGGGGCCCCCTTCACAGATACGCAGTATTTT
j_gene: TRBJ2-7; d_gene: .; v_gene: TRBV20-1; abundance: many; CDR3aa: CSARGQISYEQYF; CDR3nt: TGCAGTGCTAGAGGACAGATCTCCTACGAGCAGTACTTC
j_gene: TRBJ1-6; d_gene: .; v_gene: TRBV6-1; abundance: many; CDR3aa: CASSGRVNSPLHF; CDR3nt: TGTGCCAGCAGTGGCAGAGTGAATTCACCCCTCCACTTT
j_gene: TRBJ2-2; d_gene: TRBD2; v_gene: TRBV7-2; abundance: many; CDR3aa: CASSERLAGRAGELFF; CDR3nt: TGTGCCAGCAGCGAGAGACTAGCGGGGAGGGCCGGGGAGCTGTTTTTT
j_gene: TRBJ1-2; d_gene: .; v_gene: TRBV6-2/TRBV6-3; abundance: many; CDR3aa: CASSYTRVSGYTF; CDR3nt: TGTGCCAGCAGTTATACCCGCGTTAGCGGCTACACCTTC
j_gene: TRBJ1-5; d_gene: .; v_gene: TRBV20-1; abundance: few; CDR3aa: CSARDQGWEPQHF; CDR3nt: TGCAGTGCTAGAGATCAGGGTTGGGAGCCCCAGCATTTT